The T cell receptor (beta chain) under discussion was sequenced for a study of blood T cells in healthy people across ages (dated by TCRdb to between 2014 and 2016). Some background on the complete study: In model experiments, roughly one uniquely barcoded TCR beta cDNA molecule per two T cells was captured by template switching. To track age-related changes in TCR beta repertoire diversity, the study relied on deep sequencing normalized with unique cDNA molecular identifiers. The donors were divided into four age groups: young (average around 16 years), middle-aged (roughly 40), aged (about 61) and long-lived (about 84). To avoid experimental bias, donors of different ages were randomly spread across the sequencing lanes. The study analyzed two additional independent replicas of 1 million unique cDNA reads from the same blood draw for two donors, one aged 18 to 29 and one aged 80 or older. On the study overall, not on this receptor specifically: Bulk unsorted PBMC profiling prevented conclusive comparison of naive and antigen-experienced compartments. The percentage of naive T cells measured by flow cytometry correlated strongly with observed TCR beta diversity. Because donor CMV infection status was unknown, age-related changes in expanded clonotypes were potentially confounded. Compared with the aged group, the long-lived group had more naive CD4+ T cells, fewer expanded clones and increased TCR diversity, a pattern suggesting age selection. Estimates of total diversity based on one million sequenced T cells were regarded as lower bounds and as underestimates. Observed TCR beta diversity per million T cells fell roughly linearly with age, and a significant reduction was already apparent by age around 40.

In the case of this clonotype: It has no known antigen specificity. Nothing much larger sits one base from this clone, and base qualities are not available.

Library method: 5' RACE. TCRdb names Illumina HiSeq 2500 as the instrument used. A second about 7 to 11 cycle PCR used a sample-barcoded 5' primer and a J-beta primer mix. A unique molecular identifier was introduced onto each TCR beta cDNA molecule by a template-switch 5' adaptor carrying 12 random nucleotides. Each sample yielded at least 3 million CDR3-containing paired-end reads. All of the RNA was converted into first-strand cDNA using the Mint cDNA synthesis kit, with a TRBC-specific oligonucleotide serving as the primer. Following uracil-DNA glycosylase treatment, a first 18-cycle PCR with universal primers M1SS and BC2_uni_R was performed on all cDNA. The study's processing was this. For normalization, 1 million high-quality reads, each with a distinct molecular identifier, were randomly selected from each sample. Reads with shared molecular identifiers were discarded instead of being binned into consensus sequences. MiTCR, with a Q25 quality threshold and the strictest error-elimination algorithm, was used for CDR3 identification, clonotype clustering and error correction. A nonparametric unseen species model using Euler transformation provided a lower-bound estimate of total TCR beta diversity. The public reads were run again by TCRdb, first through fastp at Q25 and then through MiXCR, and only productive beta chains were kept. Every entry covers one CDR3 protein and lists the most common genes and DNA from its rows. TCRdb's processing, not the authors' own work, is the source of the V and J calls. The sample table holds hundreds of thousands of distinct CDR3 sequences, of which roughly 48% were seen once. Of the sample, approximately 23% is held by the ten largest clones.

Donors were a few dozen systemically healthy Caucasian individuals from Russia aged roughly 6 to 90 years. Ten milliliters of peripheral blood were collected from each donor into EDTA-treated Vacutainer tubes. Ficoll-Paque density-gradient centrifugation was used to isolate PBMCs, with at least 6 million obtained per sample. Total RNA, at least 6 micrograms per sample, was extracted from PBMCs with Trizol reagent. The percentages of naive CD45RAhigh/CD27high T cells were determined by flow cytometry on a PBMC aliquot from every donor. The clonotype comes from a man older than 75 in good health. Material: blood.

The encoded CDR3 is CSATGLASTYEQYF. The bases read TGCAGTGCCACGGGACTAGCGTCCACCTACGAGCAGTACTTC. Here the chain combines TRBV20-1 and TRBJ2-7; TRBD2 fits 10 bases in the junction. After removal of 6 bases from V and 2 bases from J, the junction retains 7 bases not matched to a gene. In the germline V gene (reference sequence), CDR1 corresponds to DFQATT and CDR2 to SNEGSKA. The CDR3 starts with the cysteine, ends with the phenylalanine, and has 14 residues. Only the CDR3 part of the read is kept: 42 bases, read in frame from the first base.